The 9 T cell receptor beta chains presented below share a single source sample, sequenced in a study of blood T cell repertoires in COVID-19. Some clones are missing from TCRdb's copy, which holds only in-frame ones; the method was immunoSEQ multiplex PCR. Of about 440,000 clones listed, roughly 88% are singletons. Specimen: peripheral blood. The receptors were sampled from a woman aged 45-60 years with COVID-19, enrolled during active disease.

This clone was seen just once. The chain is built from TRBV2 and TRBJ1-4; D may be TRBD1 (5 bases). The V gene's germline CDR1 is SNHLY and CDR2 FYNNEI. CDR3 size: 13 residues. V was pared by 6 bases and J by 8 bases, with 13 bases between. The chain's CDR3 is CASRGQGREKLFF. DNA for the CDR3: TGTGCCAGCAGGGGGCAGGGAAGGGAAAAACTGTTTTTT.

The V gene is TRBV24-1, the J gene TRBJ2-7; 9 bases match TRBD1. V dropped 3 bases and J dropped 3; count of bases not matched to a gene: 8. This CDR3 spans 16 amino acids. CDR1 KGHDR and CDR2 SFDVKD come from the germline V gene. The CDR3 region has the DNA TGTGCCACCAGTGATCCAACCGGGACAGGGATCTACGAGCAGTACTTC. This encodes CATSDPTGTGIYEQYF.

The CDR3 bases are TGTGCCAGCAGCGTTTCCGGGACAGGGGGCTTTGAAGCTTTCTTT. It is translated as CASSVSGTGGFEAFF. The V and J genes are TRBV9 and TRBJ1-1, with 12 bases matching TRBD1. The CDR3 consists of 15 residues. Germline V gene sequence: CDR1 SGDLS, CDR2 YYNGEE. Trimming cost V 2 bases and J 7 bases; bases outside gene matches: 6.

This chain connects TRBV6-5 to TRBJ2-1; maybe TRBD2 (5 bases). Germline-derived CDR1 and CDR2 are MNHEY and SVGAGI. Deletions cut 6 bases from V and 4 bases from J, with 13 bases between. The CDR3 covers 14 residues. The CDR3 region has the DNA TGTGCCAGCAGCCCCCAGACTATGTACAATGAGCAGTTCTTC. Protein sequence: CASSPQTMYNEQFF.

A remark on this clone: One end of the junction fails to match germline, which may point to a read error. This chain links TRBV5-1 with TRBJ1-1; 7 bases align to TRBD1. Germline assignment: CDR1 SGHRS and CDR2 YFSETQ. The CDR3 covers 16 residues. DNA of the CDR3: TGCGCCAGCAGCTTCTCTCCGGGACAGACCCTCGCCGGCACTATGTTT. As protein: CASSFSPGQTLAGTMF. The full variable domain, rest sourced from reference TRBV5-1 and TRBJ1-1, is KAGVTQTPRYLIKTRGQQVTLSCSPISGHRSVSWYQQTPGQGLQFLFEYFSETQRNKGNFPGRFSGRQFSNSRSEMNVSTLELGDSALYLCASSFSPGQTLAGTMFGQGTRLTVV.

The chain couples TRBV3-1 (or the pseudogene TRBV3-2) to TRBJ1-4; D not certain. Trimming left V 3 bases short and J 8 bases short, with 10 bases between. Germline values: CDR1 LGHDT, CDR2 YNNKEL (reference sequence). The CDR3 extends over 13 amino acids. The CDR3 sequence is CASSHGGQEKLFF. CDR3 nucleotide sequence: TGTGCCAGCAGCCATGGAGGGCAGGAAAAACTGTTTTTT.

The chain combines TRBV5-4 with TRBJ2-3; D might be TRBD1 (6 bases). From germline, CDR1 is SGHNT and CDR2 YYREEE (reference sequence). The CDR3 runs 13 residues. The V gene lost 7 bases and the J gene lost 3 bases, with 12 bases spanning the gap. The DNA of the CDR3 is TGTGCCAGCCATTTTCAGGGGACAGATACGCAGTATTTT. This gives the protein CASHFQGTDTQYF. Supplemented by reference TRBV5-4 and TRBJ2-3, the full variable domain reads ETGVTQSPTHLIKTRGQQVTLRCSSQSGHNTVSWYQQALGQGPQFIFQYYREEENGRGNFPPRFSGLQFPNYSSELNVNALELDDSALYLCASHFQGTDTQYFGPGTRLTVL.

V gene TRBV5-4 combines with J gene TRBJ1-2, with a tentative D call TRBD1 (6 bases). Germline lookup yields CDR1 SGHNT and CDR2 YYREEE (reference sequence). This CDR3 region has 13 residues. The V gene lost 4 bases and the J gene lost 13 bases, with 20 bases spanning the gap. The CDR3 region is CASSRDIGSWTTF. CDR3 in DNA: TGTGCCAGCAGCAGGGACATTGGAAGTTGGACCACCTTC.

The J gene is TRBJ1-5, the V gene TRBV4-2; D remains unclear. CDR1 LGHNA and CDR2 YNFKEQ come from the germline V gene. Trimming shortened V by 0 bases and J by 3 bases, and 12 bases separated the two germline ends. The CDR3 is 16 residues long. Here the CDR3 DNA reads TGTGCCAGCAGCCAAGAGCATACGGGATTCAATCAGCCCCAGCATTTT. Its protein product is CASSQEHTGFNQPQHF.